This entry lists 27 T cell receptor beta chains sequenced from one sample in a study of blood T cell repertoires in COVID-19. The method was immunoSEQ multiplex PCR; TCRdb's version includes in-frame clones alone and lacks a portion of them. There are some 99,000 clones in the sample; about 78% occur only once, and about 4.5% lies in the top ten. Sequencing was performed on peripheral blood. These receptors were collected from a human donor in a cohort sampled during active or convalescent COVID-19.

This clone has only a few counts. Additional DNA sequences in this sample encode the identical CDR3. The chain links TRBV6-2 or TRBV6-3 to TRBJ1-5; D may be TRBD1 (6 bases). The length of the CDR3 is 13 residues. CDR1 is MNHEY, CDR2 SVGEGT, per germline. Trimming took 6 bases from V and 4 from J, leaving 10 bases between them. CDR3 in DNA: TGTGCCAGCAGCCTACAGGGTAATCAGCCCCAGCATTTT. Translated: CASSLQGNQPQHF.

The CDR3 DNA reads TGTGCCAGCAGCACTACTCTAGCGGGGGGGGAGTACAATGAGCAGTTCTTC. This translates into CASSTTLAGGEYNEQFF. The chain links TRBV6-2 or TRBV6-3 to TRBJ2-1; TRBD2 matches at 12 bases. V trimming: 6 bases; J trimming: 4 bases; junction bases outside the gene matches: 10. The CDR3 is 17 amino acids. CDR1 and CDR2 (germline): MNHEY, SVGEGT.

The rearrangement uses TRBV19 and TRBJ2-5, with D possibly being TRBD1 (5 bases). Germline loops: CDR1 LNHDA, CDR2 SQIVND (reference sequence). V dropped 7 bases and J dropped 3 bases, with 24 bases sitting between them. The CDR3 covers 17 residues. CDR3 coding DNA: TGTGCCAGTACCCAAAAGGTCCTCCGAGCACAGGAAGAGACCCAGTACTTC. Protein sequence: CASTQKVLRAQEETQYF.

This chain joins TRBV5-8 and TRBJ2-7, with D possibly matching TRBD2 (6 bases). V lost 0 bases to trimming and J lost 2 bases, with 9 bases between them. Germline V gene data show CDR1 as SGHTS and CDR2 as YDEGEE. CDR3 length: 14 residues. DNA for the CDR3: TGTGCCAGCAGCTTGGACTGGGGGGCCTACGAGCAGTACTTC. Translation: CASSLDWGAYEQYF.

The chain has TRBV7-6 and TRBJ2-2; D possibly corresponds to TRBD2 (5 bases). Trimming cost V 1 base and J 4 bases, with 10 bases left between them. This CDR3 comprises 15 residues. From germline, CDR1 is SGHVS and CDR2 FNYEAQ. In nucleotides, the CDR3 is TGTGCCAGCAGCTTAGGGGCAGGAGGCACCGGGGAGCTGTTTTTT. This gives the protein CASSLGAGGTGELFF.

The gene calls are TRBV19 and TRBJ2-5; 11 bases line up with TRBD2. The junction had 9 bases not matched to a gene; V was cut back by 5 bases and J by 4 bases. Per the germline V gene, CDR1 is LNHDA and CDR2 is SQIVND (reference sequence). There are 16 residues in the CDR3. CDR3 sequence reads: CASSAGLAGSGETQYF. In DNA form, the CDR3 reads TGTGCCAGTAGTGCCGGACTAGCGGGCTCTGGAGAGACCCAGTACTTC. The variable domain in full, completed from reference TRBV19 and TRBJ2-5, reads DGGITQSPKYLFRKEGQNVTLSCEQNLNHDAMYWYRQDPGQGLRLIYYSQIVNDFQKGDIAEGYSVSREKKESFPLTVTSAQKNPTAFYLCASSAGLAGSGETQYFGPGTRLLVL.

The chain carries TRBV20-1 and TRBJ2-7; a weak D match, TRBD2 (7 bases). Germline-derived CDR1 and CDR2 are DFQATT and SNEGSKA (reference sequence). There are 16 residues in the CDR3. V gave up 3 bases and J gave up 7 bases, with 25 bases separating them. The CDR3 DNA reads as TGCAGTGCTAGTGGGGGGGGCCGAAACGCCCTGAGTGAGCAGTACTTC. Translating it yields CSASGGGRNALSEQYF.

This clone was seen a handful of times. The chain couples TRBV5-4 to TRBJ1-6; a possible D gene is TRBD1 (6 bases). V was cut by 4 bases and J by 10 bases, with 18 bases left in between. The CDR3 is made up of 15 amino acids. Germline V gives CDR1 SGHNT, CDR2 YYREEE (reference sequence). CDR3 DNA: TGTGCCAGCAGCCTGAAGGGGGTCGGTAAATCACCCCTCCACTTT. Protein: CASSLKGVGKSPLHF.

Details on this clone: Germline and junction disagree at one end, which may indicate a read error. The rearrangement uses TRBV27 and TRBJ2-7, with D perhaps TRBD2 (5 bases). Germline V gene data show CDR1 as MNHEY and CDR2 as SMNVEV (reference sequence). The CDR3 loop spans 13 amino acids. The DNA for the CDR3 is TGTGCCAGCAGTTTACCCTGGGCCGGGGAGCGGTACTTC. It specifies CASSLPWAGERYF.

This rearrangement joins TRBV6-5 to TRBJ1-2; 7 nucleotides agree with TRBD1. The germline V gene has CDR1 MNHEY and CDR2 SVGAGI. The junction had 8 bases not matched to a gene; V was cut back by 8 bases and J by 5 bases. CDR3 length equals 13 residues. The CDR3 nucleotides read TGTGCCAGCCAAGACAGGGAACTATATGGCTACACCTTC. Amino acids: CASQDRELYGYTF.

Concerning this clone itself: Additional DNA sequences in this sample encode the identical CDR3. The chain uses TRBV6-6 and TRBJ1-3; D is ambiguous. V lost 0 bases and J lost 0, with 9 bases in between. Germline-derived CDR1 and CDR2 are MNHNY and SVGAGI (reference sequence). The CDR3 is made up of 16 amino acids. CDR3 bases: TGTGCCAGCAGTTACTCAGGCGGCAGCTCTGGAAACACCATATATTTT. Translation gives CASSYSGGSSGNTIYF.

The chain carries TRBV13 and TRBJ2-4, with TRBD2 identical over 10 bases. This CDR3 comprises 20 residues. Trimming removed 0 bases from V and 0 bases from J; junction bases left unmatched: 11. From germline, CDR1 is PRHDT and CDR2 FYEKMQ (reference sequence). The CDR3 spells CASSLGGRLAGGLAKNIQYF. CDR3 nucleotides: TGTGCCAGCAGCTTAGGCGGGAGATTAGCGGGGGGCCTAGCCAAAAACATTCAGTACTTC.

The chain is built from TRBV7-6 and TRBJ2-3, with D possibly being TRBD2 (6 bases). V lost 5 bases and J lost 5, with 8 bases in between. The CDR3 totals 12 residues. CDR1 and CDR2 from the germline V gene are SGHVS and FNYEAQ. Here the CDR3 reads CASSRGKDTQYF. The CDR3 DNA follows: TGTGCCAGCAGCCGGGGGAAAGATACGCAGTATTTT. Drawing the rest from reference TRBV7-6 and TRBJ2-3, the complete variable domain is GAGVSQSPRYKVTKRGQDVALRCDPISGHVSLYWYRQALGQGPEFLTYFNYEAQQDKSGLPNDRFSAERPEGSISTLTIQRTEQRDSAMYRCASSRGKDTQYFGPGTRLTVL.

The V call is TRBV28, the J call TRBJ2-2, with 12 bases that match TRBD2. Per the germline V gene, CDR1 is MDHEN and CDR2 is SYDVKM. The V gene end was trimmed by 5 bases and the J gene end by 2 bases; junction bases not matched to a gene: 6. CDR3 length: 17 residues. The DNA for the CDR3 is TGTGCCAGCAGTCTGTGGACTAGCGGGACTAACACCGGGGAGCTGTTTTTT. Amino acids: CASSLWTSGTNTGELFF.

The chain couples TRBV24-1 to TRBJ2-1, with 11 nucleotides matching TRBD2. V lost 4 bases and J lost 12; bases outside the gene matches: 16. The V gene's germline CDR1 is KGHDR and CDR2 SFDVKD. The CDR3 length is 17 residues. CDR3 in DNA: TGTGCCACCAGTGAACCCCTCGGTAGCGGGAGGGCCGCGTGGCAGTTCTTC. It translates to CATSEPLGSGRAAWQFF.

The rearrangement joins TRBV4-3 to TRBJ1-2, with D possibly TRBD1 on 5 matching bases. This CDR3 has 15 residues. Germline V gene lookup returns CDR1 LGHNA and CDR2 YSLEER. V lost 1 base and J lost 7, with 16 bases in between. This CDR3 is CASSQGPPGYRGYTF. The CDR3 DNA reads TGCGCCAGCAGCCAAGGCCCCCCAGGGTATCGTGGCTACACCTTC.

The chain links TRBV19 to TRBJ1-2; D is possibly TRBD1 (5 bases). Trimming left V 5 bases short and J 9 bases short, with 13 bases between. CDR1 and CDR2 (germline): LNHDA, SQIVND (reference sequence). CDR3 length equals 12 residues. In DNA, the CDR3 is TGTGCCAGTAGTGTCCAGGGTGTTCGCTACACCTTC. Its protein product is CASSVQGVRYTF. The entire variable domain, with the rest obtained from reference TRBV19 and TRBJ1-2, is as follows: DGGITQSPKYLFRKEGQNVTLSCEQNLNHDAMYWYRQDPGQGLRLIYYSQIVNDFQKGDIAEGYSVSREKKESFPLTVTSAQKNPTAFYLCASSVQGVRYTFGSGTRLTVV.

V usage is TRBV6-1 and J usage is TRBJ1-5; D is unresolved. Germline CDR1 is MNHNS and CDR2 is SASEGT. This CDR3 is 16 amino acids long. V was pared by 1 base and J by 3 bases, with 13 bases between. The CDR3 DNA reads TGTGCCAGCAGTGAAGGGAGGGCGCCGGACAATCAGCCCCAGCATTTT. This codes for CASSEGRAPDNQPQHF.

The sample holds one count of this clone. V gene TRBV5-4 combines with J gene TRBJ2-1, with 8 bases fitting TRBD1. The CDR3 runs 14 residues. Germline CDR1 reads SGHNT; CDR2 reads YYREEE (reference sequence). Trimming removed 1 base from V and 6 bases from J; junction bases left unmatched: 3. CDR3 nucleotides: TGTGCCAGCAGCTTGTGGGACAGGACCAATGAGCAGTTCTTC. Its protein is CASSLWDRTNEQFF.

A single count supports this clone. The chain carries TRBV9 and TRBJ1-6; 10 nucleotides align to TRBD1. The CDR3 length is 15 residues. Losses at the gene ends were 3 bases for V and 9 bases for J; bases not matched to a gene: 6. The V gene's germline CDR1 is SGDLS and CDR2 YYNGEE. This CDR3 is CASSAGQGDISPLHF. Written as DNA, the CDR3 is TGTGCCAGCAGCGCCGGACAGGGGGATATTTCACCCCTCCACTTT. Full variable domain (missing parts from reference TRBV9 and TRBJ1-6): DSGVTQTPKHLITATGQRVTLRCSPRSGDLSVYWYQQSLDQGLQFLIQYYNGEERAKGNILERFSAQQFPDLHSELNLSSLELGDSALYFCASSAGQGDISPLHFGNGTRLTVT.

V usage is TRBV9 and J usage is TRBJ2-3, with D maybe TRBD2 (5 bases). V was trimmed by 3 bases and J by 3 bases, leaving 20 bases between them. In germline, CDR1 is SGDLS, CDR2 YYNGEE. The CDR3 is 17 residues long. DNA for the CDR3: TGTGCCAGCAGCGAAAGGGTTAACGGGATGGGGACAGATACGCAGTATTTT. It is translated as CASSERVNGMGTDTQYF.

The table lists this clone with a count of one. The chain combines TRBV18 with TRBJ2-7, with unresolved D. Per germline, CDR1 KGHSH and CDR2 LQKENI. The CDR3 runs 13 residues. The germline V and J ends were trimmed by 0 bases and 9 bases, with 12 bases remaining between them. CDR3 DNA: TGTGCCAGCTCACCACCGTCCAGGCTTGGGCAGTACTTC. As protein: CASSPPSRLGQYF.

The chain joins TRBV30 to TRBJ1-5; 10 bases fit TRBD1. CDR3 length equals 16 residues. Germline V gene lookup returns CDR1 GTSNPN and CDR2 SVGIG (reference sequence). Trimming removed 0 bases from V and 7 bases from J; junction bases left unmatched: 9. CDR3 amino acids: CAWSVNGDRGGQPQHF. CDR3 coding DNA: TGTGCCTGGAGTGTAAACGGGGACAGGGGAGGGCAGCCCCAGCATTTT.

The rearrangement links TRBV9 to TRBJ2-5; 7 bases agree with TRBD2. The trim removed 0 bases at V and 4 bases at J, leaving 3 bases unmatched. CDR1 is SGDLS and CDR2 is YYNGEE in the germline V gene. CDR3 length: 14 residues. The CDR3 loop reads CASSVVREGETQYF. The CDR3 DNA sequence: TGTGCCAGCAGCGTAGTTAGGGAGGGAGAGACCCAGTACTTC.

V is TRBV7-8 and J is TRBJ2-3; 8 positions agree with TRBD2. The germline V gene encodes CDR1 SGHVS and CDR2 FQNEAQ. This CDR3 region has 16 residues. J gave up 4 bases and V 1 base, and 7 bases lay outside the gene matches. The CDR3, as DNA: TGTGCCAGCAGCTTAGACTCGGGGGGGTTTTCAGATACGCAGTATTTT. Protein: CASSLDSGGFSDTQYF.

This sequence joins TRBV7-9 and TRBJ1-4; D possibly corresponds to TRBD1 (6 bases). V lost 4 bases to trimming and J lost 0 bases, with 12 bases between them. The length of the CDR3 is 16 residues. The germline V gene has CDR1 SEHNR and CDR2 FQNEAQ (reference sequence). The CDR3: CASSYREGATNEKLFF. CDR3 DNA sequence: TGTGCCAGCAGCTACAGGGAGGGAGCAACTAATGAAAAACTGTTTTTT.

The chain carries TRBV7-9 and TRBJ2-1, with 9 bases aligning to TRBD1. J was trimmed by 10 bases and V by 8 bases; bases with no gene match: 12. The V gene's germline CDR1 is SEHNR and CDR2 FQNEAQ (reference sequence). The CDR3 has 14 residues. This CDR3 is CASGRDRVINEQFF. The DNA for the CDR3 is TGTGCCAGCGGCCGGGACAGGGTAATCAACGAGCAGTTCTTC.